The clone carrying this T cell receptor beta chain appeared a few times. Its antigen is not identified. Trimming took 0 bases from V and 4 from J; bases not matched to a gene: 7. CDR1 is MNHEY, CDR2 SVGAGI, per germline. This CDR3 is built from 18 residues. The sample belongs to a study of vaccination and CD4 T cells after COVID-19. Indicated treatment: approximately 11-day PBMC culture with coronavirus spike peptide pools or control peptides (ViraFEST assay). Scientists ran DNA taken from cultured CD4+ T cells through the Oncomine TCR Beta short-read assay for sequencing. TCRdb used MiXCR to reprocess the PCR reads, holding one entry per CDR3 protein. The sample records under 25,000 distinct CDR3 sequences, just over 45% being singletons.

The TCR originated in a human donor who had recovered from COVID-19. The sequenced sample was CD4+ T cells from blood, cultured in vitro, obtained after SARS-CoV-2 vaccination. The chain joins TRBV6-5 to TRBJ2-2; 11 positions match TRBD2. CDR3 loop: CASSYSALAGASTGELFF. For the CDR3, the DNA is TGTGCCAGCAGTTACTCGGCACTAGCGGGAGCAAGCACCGGGGAGCTGTTTTTT.